This section outlines one TCR beta chain sequence together with its context. Germline CDR1 MNHEY, CDR2 SMNVEV (reference sequence). The ends lost 4 bases at V and 4 bases at J; junction bases unmatched: 8. This CDR3 is 15 amino acids long. Clones were read by immunoSEQ multiplex PCR, and TCRdb kept only the in-frame ones, dropping some. The sample includes hundreds of thousands of clones, approximately 87% of them seen just once. The sample comes from a study of blood T cell repertoires in COVID-19. Study as a whole: Spain, Italy and the United States supplied samples that represented acute and convalescent COVID-19. From T cells, B-cell-depleted T cells, or PBMCs came the material, which was cDNA or gDNA.

This clonotype was sampled from a man aged 35-49 years in a cohort exposed to, infected with or recovered from COVID-19 (not recorded which). V usage is TRBV27 and J usage is TRBJ2-3; 7 bases are shared with TRBD2. The source material was PBMCs or T cells enriched from blood (not recorded which). CDR3 in DNA: TGTGCCAGCAGTTCCGGAGGACTAGACTCAGATACGCAGTATTTT. Its translation: CASSSGGLDSDTQYF.